These 24 T cell receptor beta chains came from one sample sequenced in a study of identical twins (dated by TCRdb to 2016 to 2017). Library method: 5' RACE. The instrument was an Illumina HiSeq 2000. TCRdb handled the public reads itself, with Q25 trimming in fastp and clone calling in MiXCR, and kept productive beta chains. Each CDR3 protein gets just one entry, which takes the most common genes and DNA from the rows behind it. The sample table lists a few hundred thousand distinct CDR3 sequences, approximately 9.6% of them with a count of one. Jointly, the top ten make up roughly 3.2% of the sample. These same data were also listed under a study on yellow fever vaccine responses in identical twins.

Sequenced input: PBMCs. The receptors originated from a woman between 18 and 30 years old in good health.

The sample holds a few counts of this clonotype. A read error may produce the germline difference seen at one junction end. This chain connects TRBV12-3 or TRBV12-4 to TRBJ2-7; D is perhaps TRBD2 (6 bases). The CDR3 runs 14 residues. This chain's CDR3 is CASSLAVAWRGASF. For the CDR3, the DNA is TGTGCCAGCAGTTTAGCGGTCGCATGGAGGGGAGCCAGCTTC.

The V call is TRBV10-1, the J call TRBJ2-1; D remains unclear. The germline V gene encodes CDR1 WNHNN and CDR2 SYGVQD (reference sequence). The CDR3 is 13 amino acids. Trimming took 3 bases from V and 8 from J, leaving 11 bases between them. CDR3 sequence: CASSEGGMDEQFF. The CDR3 DNA is TGCGCCAGCAGTGAAGGTGGTATGGATGAGCAGTTCTTC.

This clonotype was found a few times. V is TRBV12-3 or TRBV12-4 and J is TRBJ2-3; D is unresolved. Trimming stripped 6 bases from V and 2 bases from J, with 6 bases between. This CDR3 spans 12 amino acids. The CDR3 here is CASRRATDTQYF. CDR3 coding DNA: TGTGCCAGCAGAAGAGCCACAGATACGCAGTATTTT.

The chain is built from TRBV7-2 and TRBJ1-1; the D is unclear. Deletions cut 5 bases from V and 8 bases from J, with 15 bases between. CDR1 and CDR2 from the germline V gene are SGHTA and FQGNSA. The CDR3 contains 13 residues. CDR3 nucleotide sequence: TGTGCCAGCAGCCCCACGAGCGTGACAGAAGCTTTCTTT. Its protein is CASSPTSVTEAFF. The variable domain in full, with the rest retrieved from reference TRBV7-2 and TRBJ1-1, is GAGVSQSPSNKVTEKGKDVELRCDPISGHTALYWYRQSLGQGLEFLIYFQGNSAPDKSGLPSDRFSAERTGGSVSTLTIQRTQQEDSAVYLCASSPTSVTEAFFGQGTRLTVV.

This clonotype was seen ten or more times. The V gene is TRBV10-3, the J gene TRBJ1-2; D unclear. The CDR3 runs 18 residues. The germline gives CDR1 ENHRY, CDR2 SYGVKD. Trimming shortened V by 0 bases and J by 12 bases, and 29 bases separated the two germline ends. This CDR3 reads CAISESATGLESRRMNTF. In DNA, the CDR3 is TGTGCCATCAGTGAGTCGGCAACGGGATTGGAAAGTCGTCGGATGAACACCTTC.

The V gene is TRBV30, the J gene TRBJ2-5; 10 nucleotides line up with TRBD2. The germline V gene has CDR1 GTSNPN and CDR2 SVGIG (reference sequence). The CDR3 covers 16 residues. J gave up 5 bases and V 3 bases, and 12 bases lay outside the gene matches. CDR3 protein: CAWRVGSGGSWETQYF. CDR3 nucleotide sequence: TGTGCCTGGAGGGTGGGTAGCGGGGGGAGCTGGGAGACCCAGTACTTC.

The chain couples TRBV12-5 to TRBJ2-3; 8 bases match TRBD1. Unmatched junction bases numbered 7, after V lost 1 base and J lost 1 base. The germline V gene has CDR1 LGHNT and CDR2 FRNRAP. CDR3 size: 17 residues. CDR3 sequence: CASGLDMTGAGTDTQYF. In DNA, the CDR3 is TGTGCTAGTGGTTTGGACATGACAGGGGCGGGCACAGATACGCAGTATTTT.

V usage is TRBV12-3 or TRBV12-4 and J usage is TRBJ2-2, with D unclear. The CDR3 totals 13 residues. V lost 7 bases and J lost 3, with 9 bases in between. CDR3 in amino acids: CASKDEYTGELFF. CDR3 bases: TGTGCCAGCAAGGACGAATACACCGGGGAGCTGTTTTTT.

The chain joins TRBV6-2 or TRBV6-3 to TRBJ2-1, with D perhaps TRBD2 (6 bases). This CDR3 is built from 17 residues. The germline V and J ends were trimmed by 4 bases and 10 bases, with 26 bases remaining between them. Germline V gene data show CDR1 as MNHEY and CDR2 as SVGEGT. DNA for the CDR3: TGTGCCAGCAGTTTCCGCAGCACTAGCTACCCCACTAGGGAGCAGTTCTTC. It codes for CASSFRSTSYPTREQFF.

This clonotype turned up a few times. The chain employs TRBV28 and TRBJ2-7; weak D call: TRBD2 (6 bases). The CDR3 consists of 14 residues. In germline, CDR1 is MDHEN, CDR2 SYDVKM. The V and J ends lost 3 bases and 3 bases respectively, with 12 bases between them. The CDR3 DNA is TGTGCCAGCAGTTTCCGGGAGAGGAACTACGAGCAGTACTTC. It specifies CASSFRERNYEQYF.

This clonotype was seen more than once but under ten times. The CDR3 reads CSVGLGWGETQYF. The DNA for the CDR3 is TGCAGCGTTGGATTGGGGTGGGGTGAGACCCAGTACTTC. The genes are TRBV29-1 and TRBJ2-5; D uncertain. In germline, CDR1 is SQVTM, CDR2 ANQGSEA. Deletions cut 4 bases from V and 5 bases from J, with 14 bases between. This CDR3 spans 13 amino acids.

The genes are TRBV24-1 and TRBJ2-7; TRBD1 is a possible D gene (6 bases). CDR3 length: 14 residues. The V end lost 4 bases, the J end lost 6 bases, and 15 bases lay between the germline ends. CDR1 and CDR2 (germline): KGHDR, SFDVKD. CDR3 loop: CATSDSDRSGEQYF. DNA for the CDR3: TGTGCCACCAGTGACTCCGACAGGTCCGGCGAGCAGTACTTC.

There are many counts of this clonotype. This chain connects TRBV10-3 to TRBJ2-5; 8 nucleotides agree with TRBD1. Germline V gene data show CDR1 as ENHRY and CDR2 as SYGVKD. Losses at the gene ends were 10 bases for V and 1 base for J; bases not matched to a gene: 14. CDR3 length: 16 residues. The CDR3 reads CATLNLGTGGQETQYF. The CDR3 region has the DNA TGTGCCACCCTGAATCTGGGTACAGGGGGCCAAGAGACCCAGTACTTC.

The chain employs TRBV5-1 and TRBJ2-4; D possibly corresponds to TRBD1 (5 bases). The CDR3 runs 16 residues. Trimming removed 1 base from V and 1 base from J, with 12 bases in between. Germline lookup yields CDR1 SGHRS and CDR2 YFSETQ. CDR3 in DNA: TGCGCCAGCAGCTTGCCCCCTGGGGCCGCCAAAAACATTCAGTACTTC. This translates into CASSLPPGAAKNIQYF.

This rearrangement joins TRBV6-2 or TRBV6-3 to TRBJ2-7; unclear D gene. Deletions cut 0 bases from V and 0 bases from J, with 9 bases between. CDR1 and CDR2 (germline): MNHEY, SVGEGT. The CDR3 covers 15 residues. The CDR3 sequence: CASSYSQDGSYEQYF. CDR3 DNA: TGTGCCAGCAGTTACTCGCAGGATGGCTCCTACGAGCAGTACTTC.

Only a few counts were recorded for this clonotype. The chain carries TRBV4-1 and TRBJ2-7; tentatively, D is TRBD1 or TRBD2 (6 bases each). V was trimmed by 1 base and J by 3 bases, leaving 13 bases between them. The CDR3 runs 15 residues. Germline assignment: CDR1 MGHRA and CDR2 YSYEKL. CDR3 sequence (DNA): TGCGCCAGCAGCCAAGTGTACAGGGAGGACTACGAGCAGTACTTC. Amino acid sequence: CASSQVYREDYEQYF.

The sample holds many counts of this clonotype. The chain links TRBV20-1 to TRBJ2-7, with D perhaps matching TRBD1 or TRBD2 (5 bases each). Looked up from germline, CDR1 is DFQATT and CDR2 is SNEGSKA (reference sequence). The CDR3 extends over 16 amino acids. Between the trimmed V and J ends, which lost 0 bases and 1 base, there was a span of 16 bases. The CDR3 here is CSARDLVRDLSYEQYF. The CDR3 DNA reads TGCAGTGCTAGAGATCTCGTCAGGGACCTATCCTACGAGCAGTACTTC.

For this clonotype: The conserved closing phenylalanine or tryptophan is absent in this CDR3, likely reflecting a read error. The V gene is TRBV4-2, the J gene TRBJ2-5; no clear D gene. Germline V CDR1 and CDR2: LGHNA, YNFKEQ. The germline V and J ends were trimmed by 0 bases and 2 bases, with 7 bases remaining between them. The CDR3 consists of 14 residues. Here the CDR3 reads CASSQDSTQETQYS. DNA for the CDR3: TGTGCCAGCAGCCAAGATTCTACTCAAGAGACCCAGTACTCC.

The V call is TRBV25-1, the J call TRBJ2-5; D call uncertain. The CDR3 contains 11 residues. The germline CDR1 and CDR2 sequences are MGHDK and SYGVNS. Trimming took off 3 bases at V and 7 bases at J, with 6 bases between the two ends. The CDR3 loop reads CASSDLLTQYF. The DNA for the CDR3 is TGTGCCAGCAGTGACTTGCTGACCCAGTACTTC.

The genes are TRBV20-1 and TRBJ1-1; D is undetermined. V was shortened by 0 bases and J by 3 bases, with 14 bases between the two germline ends. The CDR3 consists of 15 residues. Germline CDR1 DFQATT, CDR2 SNEGSKA (reference sequence). For the CDR3, the DNA is TGCAGTGCTAGAGATTGGCACCGGGCCCACACTGAAGCTTTCTTT. It yields the protein CSARDWHRAHTEAFF.

The V gene is TRBV18, the J gene TRBJ2-1; D is undetermined. CDR1 and CDR2 from the germline V gene are KGHSH and LQKENI. CDR3 length equals 15 residues. V gave up 5 bases and J gave up 0 bases, with 11 bases separating them. The CDR3 region has the DNA TGTGCCAGCTCAACCTCATACAACTCCTACAATGAGCAGTTCTTC. It yields the protein CASSTSYNSYNEQFF. Full variable domain (remainder filled in from reference TRBV18 and TRBJ2-1): NAGVMQNPRHLVRRRGQEARLRCSPMKGHSHVYWYRQLPEEGLKFMVYLQKENIIDESGMPKERFSAEFPKEGPSILRIQQVVRGDSAAYFCASSTSYNSYNEQFFGPGTRLTVL.

This chain joins TRBV4-3 and TRBJ2-1, with a tentative D call TRBD2 (5 bases). Germline CDR1 LGHNA, CDR2 YSLEER. The length of the CDR3 is 14 residues. Trimming stripped 1 base from V and 6 bases from J, with 10 bases between. CDR3 sequence reads: CASSQAWTSNEQFF. Here the CDR3 DNA reads TGCGCCAGCAGCCAAGCGTGGACTTCCAATGAGCAGTTCTTC.

This clonotype showed up just a few times. The chain combines TRBV20-1 with TRBJ2-2, with D possibly matching TRBD1 (6 bases). The CDR3 consists of 11 residues. Germline assignment: CDR1 DFQATT and CDR2 SNEGSKA (reference sequence). V lost 5 bases to trimming and J lost 8 bases, with 9 bases between them. The CDR3: CSAVQGGELFF. The DNA of the CDR3 is TGCAGTGCTGTACAGGGAGGGGAGCTGTTTTTT.

This clonotype was detected only a few times. The chain has TRBV9 and TRBJ2-1; no firm D call. The CDR3 has 17 amino acids. Germline V CDR1 and CDR2: SGDLS, YYNGEE. V lost 4 bases and J 0 bases, leaving 17 bases between the germline ends. The CDR3 region is CASSPTEIESSYNEQFF. The CDR3 coding sequence is TGTGCCAGCAGCCCCACCGAGATAGAGAGCTCCTACAATGAGCAGTTCTTC.